Below, one T cell receptor beta chain is given with its context. The sample belongs to a study of cytotoxic CD8 clonotypes in ibrutinib-treated CLL. Here immunoSEQ multiplex PCR was the method, and the copy in TCRdb shows in-frame clones only, minus some. This table holds about 76,000 clones, 70% to 90% found once. The J segment lost 7 bases and the V segment lost 5 bases, leaving 8 bases of the junction unmatched. CDR3 size: 14 residues. The V gene's germline CDR1 is PRHDT and CDR2 FYEKMQ (reference sequence). This TCR came from a human donor with chronic lymphocytic leukemia. The sequences come from PBMCs, collected before ibrutinib treatment. The rearrangement uses TRBV13 and TRBJ2-1; 7 bases align to TRBD2. The CDR3 sequence is CASSARELKNEQFF. DNA of the CDR3: TGTGCCAGCAGCGCGCGGGAGTTGAAGAATGAGCAGTTCTTC.